Reported below is one T cell receptor beta chain. This CDR3 is 16 amino acids long. Germline CDR1 and CDR2: LGHNA and YSLEER. With V trimmed by 4 bases and J by 8 bases, 7 bases remained unmatched. The data were taken from a study of shared T cell receptors in the human thymus. The assay was immunoSEQ multiplex PCR, and TCRdb's table has in-frame clones only and misses some. Of about 660,000 clones listed, over 75% are singletons. This sample also belongs to another study, concerning human thymus T cells. That work states: Donors consisted of healthy Finnish infants (having corrective surgery for congenital heart defects). It was from resections taken during corrective heart surgery that the thymus tissue came. V and J gene usage appeared biased in thymic and blood repertoires. Related research examined unrelated individuals and reported that their thymic repertoires overlapped highly.

The V and J genes are TRBV4-3 and TRBJ2-1; 14 bases are a match to TRBD2. The material sequenced was thymocytes. The origin of this receptor is a boy in the first two years of life with a congenital heart defect. The CDR3 DNA follows: TGCGCCAGCAGCCGTGCCGGGACTAGCGGGAGTTATGAGCAGTTCTTC. Its translation: CASSRAGTSGSYEQFF.